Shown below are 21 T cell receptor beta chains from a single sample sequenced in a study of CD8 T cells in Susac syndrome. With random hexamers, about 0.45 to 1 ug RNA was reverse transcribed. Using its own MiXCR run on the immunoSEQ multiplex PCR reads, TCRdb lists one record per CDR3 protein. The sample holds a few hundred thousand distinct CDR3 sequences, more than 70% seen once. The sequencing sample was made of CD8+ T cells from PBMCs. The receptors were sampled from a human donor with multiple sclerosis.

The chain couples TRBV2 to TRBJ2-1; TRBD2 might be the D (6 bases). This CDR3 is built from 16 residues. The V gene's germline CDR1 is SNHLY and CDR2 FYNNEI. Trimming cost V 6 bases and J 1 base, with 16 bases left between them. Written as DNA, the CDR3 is TGTGCCAGCAGCAAAAGTACGGGAGTGTCCTACAATGAGCAGTTCTTC. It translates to CASSKSTGVSYNEQFF.

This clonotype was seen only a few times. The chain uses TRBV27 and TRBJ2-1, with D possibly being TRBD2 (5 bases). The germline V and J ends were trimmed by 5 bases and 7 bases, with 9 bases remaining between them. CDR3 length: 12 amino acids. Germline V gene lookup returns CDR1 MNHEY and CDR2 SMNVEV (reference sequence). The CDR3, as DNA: TGTGCCAGCAGTCCGGGGTGGAATGAGCAGTTCTTC. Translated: CASSPGWNEQFF.

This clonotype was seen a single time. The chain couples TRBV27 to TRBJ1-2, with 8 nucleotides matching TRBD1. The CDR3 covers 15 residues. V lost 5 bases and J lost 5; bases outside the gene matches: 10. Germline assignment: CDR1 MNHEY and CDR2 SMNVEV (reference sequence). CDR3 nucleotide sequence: TGTGCCAGCAGTATCGACCGGACAGGGCTTTATGGCTACACCTTC. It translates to CASSIDRTGLYGYTF.

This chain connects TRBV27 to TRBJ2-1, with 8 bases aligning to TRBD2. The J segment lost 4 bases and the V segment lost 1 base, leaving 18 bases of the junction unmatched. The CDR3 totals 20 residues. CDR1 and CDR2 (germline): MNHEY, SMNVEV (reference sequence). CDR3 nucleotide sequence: TGTGCCAGCAGTTTATTTCCCGCAGGGACGGTAGCGGGACGGTACAATGAGCAGTTCTTC. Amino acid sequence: CASSLFPAGTVAGRYNEQFF.

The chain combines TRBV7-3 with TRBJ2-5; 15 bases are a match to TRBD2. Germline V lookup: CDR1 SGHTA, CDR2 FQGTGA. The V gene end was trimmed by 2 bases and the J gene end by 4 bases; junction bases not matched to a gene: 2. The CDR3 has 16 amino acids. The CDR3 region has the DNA TGTGCCAGCAGCTTATTGGGACTAGCGGGAGGAGAGACCCAGTACTTC. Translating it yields CASSLLGLAGGETQYF.

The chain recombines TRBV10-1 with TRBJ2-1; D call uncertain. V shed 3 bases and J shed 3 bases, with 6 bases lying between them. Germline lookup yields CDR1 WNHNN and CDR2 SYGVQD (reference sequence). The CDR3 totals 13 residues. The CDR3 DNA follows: TGCGCCAGCAGTGACCCTAACTACAATGAGCAGTTCTTC. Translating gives CASSDPNYNEQFF.

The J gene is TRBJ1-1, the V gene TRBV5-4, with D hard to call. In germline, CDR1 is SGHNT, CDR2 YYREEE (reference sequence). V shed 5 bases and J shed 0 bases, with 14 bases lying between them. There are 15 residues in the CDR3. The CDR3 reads CASSSSSEMNTEAFF. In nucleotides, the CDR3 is TGTGCCAGCAGTTCCTCCAGTGAGATGAACACTGAAGCTTTCTTT.

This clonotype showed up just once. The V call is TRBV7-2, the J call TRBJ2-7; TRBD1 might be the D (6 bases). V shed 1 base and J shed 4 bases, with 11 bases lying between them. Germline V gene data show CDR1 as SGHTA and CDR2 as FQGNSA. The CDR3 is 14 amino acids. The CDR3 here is CASSLGQEYYEQYF. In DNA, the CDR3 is TGTGCCAGCAGCTTAGGACAGGAATATTACGAGCAGTACTTC. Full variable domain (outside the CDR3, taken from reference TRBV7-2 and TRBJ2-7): GAGVSQSPSNKVTEKGKDVELRCDPISGHTALYWYRQSLGQGLEFLIYFQGNSAPDKSGLPSDRFSAERTGGSVSTLTIQRTQQEDSAVYLCASSLGQEYYEQYFGPGTRLTVT.

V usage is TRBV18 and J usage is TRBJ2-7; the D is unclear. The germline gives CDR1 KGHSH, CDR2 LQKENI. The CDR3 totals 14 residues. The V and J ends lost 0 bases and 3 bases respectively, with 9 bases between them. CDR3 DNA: TGTGCCAGCTCACCACCTTTACGGAACTACGAGCAGTACTTC. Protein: CASSPPLRNYEQYF.

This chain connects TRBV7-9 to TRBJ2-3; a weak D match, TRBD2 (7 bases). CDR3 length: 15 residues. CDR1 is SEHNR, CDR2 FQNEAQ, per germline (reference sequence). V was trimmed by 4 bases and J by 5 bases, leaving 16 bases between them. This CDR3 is CASSSTGGQVDTQYF. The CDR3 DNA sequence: TGTGCCAGCAGCTCCACCGGGGGGCAAGTAGATACGCAGTATTTT.

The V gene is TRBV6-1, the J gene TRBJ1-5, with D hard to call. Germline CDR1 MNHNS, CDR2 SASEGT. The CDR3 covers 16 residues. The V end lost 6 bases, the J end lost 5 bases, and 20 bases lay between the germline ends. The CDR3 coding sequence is TGTGCCAGCAGGCTAGCAAGGGCCGAGACTTATCAGCCCCAGCATTTT. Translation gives CASRLARAETYQPQHF.

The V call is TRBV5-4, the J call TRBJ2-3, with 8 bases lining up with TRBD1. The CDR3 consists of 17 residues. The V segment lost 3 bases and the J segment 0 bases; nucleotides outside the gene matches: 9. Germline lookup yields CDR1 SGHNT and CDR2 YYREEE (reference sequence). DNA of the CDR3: TGTGCCAGCAGCTCCTTGGGGACAGGTCCTAGCACAGATACGCAGTATTTT. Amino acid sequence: CASSSLGTGPSTDTQYF.

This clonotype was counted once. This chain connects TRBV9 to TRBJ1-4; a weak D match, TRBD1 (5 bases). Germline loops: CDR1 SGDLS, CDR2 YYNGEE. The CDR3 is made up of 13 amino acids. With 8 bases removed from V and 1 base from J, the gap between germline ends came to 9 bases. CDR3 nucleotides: TGTGCCAGTAGCAGGGAAACTAATGAAAAACTGTTTTTT. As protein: CASSRETNEKLFF. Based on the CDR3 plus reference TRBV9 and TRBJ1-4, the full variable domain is DSGVTQTPKHLITATGQRVTLRCSPRSGDLSVYWYQQSLDQGLQFLIQYYNGEERAKGNILERFSAQQFPDLHSELNLSSLELGDSALYFCASSRETNEKLFFGSGTQLSVL.

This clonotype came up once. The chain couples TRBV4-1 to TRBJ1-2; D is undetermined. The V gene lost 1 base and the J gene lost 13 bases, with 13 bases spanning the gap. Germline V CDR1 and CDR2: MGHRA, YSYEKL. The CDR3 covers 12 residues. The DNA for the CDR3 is TGCGCCAGCAGCCAAGGCGAGTCGATGGGCACCTTC. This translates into CASSQGESMGTF.

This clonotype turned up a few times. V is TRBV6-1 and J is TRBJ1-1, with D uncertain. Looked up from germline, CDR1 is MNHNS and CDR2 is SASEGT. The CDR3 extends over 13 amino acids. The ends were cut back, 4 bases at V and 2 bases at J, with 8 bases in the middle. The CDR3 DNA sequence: TGTGCCAGCAGTGTGTGGATAAACACTGAAGCTTTCTTT. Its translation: CASSVWINTEAFF.

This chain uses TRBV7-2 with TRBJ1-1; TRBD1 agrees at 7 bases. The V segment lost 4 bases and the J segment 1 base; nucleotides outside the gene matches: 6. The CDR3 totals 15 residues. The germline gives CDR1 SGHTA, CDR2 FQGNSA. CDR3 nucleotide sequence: TGTGCCAGCAGCTCCTGGACAGGTCCGAACACTGAAGCTTTCTTT. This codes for CASSSWTGPNTEAFF. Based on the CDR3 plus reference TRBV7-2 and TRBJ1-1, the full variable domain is GAGVSQSPSNKVTEKGKDVELRCDPISGHTALYWYRQSLGQGLEFLIYFQGNSAPDKSGLPSDRFSAERTGGSVSTLTIQRTQQEDSAVYLCASSSWTGPNTEAFFGQGTRLTVV.

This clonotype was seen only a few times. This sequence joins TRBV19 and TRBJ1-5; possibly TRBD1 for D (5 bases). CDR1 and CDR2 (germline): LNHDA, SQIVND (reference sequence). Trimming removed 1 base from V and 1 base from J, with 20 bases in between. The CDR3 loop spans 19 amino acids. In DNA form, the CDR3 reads TGTGCCAGTAGTATAGCTTCGGGGACCGCCTTAGGAAGCAATCAGCCCCAGCATTTT. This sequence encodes CASSIASGTALGSNQPQHF.

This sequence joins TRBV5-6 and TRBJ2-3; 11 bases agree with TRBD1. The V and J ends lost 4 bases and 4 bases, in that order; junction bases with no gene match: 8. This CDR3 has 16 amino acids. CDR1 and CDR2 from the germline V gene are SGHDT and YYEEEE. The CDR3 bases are TGTGCCAGCAGCCCAGGACAGGGGGCGCTTGCAGATACGCAGTATTTT. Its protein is CASSPGQGALADTQYF.

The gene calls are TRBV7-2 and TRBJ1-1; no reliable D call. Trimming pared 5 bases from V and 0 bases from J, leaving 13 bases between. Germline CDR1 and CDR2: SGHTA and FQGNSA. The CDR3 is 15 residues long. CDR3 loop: CASSAITDLNTEAFF. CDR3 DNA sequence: TGTGCCAGCAGCGCCATCACTGATCTGAACACTGAAGCTTTCTTT. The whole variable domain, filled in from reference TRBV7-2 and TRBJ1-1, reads GAGVSQSPSNKVTEKGKDVELRCDPISGHTALYWYRQSLGQGLEFLIYFQGNSAPDKSGLPSDRFSAERTGGSVSTLTIQRTQQEDSAVYLCASSAITDLNTEAFFGQGTRLTVV.

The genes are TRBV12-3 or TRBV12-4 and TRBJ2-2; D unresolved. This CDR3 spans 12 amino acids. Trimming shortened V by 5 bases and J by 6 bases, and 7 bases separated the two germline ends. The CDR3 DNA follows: TGTGCCAGCAGTGTCGCATCCGGGGAGCTGTTTTTT. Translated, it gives CASSVASGELFF.

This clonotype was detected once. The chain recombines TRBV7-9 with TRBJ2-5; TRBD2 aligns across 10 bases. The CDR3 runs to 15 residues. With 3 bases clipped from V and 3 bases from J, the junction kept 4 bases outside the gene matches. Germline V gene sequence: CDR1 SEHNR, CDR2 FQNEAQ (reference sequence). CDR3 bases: TGTGCCAGCAGCTTTACTAGCGGGGACGAAGAGACCCAGTACTTC. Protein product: CASSFTSGDEETQYF.